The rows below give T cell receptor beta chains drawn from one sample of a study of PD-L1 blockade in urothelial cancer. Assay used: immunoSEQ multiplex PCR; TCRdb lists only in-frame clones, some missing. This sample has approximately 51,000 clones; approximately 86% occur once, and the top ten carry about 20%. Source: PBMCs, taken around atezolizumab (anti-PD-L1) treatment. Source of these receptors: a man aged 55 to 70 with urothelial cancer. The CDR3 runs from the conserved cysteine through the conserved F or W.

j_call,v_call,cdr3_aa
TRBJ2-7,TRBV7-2,CASSSQSGGVYEQYF
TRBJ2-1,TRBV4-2,CASSQDVWQGNSNEQFF
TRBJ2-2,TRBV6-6,CANSPRRRTNTGELFF
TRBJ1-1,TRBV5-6,CASRDLSHGGETEAFF
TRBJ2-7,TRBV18,CASSLNKLGTLSYEQYF
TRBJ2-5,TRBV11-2,CASSFRREETQYF
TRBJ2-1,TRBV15,CATSRVIGTSGGNNEQFF
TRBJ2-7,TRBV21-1,CASSRWTGTYEQYF
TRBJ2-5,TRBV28,CASSPYWREAQYF
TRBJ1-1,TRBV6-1,CASSATRIEAFF
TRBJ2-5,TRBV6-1,CASSEEVGGWGLTPSRRETQYF
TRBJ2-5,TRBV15,CATSRERTSGRETQYF
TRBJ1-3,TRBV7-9,CASSLERRAGNTIYF
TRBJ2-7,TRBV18,CASSALFTAEAYEQYF
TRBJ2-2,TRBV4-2,CASSQVNSGDTGELFF
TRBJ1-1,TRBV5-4,CASSLKQGNTEAFF
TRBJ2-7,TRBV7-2,CASSSPAMRGHEQYF
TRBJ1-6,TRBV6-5,CASSGTGGGSPLHF
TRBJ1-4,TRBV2,CASSERTFGATNEKLFF
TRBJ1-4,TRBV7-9,CASSLAGGQEKLFF
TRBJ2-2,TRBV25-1,CASSVAPNTGELFF
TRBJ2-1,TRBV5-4,CASSLGSGLYNEQFF